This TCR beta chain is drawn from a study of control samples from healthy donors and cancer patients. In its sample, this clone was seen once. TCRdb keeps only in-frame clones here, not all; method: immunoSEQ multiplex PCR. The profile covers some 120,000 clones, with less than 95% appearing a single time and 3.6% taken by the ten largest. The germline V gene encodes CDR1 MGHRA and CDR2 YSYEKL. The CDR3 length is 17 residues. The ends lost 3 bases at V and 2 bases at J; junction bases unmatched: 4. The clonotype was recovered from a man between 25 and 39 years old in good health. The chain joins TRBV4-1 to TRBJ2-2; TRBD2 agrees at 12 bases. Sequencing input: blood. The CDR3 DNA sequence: TGCGCCAGCAGCCATCTCGGACTAGCGGGAAACACCGGGGAGCTGTTTTTT. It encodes CASSHLGLAGNTGELFF.